The rows below give T cell receptor beta chains drawn from one sample of a study of shared clonotypes between healthy human individuals. Generated by immunoSEQ multiplex PCR, the TCRdb table keeps only in-frame clones and is missing some. The sample records millions of clones, approximately 93% being singletons. The sequencing sample was made of naive CD4+ T cells from PBMCs. The source is a man aged 18 to 30 in good health. Some clones in this sample may be carry-over from other donors' samples. CDR3s include the opening cysteine and the closing phenylalanine or tryptophan. The D gene is left open where the match is weak. The size entry is marked missing in some rows and otherwise reads once, few, many or a size class.

v_gene	abundance	j_gene	d_gene	CDR3nt	CDR3aa
TRBV4-2	.	TRBJ1-2	.	TGTGCCAGCAGCCAAGTAACGGGTCTAGCAGTAAACTATGGCTACACCTTC	CASSQVTGLAVNYGYTF
TRBV15	.	TRBJ1-4	TRBD1	TGTGCCACCAGCAGAGGGGAACGACAGGGAGCAACTAATGAAAAACTGTTTTTT	CATSRGERQGATNEKLFF
TRBV7-2	.	TRBJ2-5	.	TGTGCCAGCAGCTTAGCATTGGGGGTGGTAGAGACCCAGTACTTC	CASSLALGVVETQYF
TRBV7-8	.	TRBJ2-1	.	TGTGCCAGCAGCTTAGCGGGCGGGGAATACAATGAGCAGTTCTTC	CASSLAGGEYNEQFF
TRBV6-5	.	TRBJ1-4	.	TGTGCCAGCAACGGGGAAAAACTGTTTTTT	CASNGEKLFF
TRBV5-4	once	TRBJ1-4	.	TGTGCCAGCAGCTTGAGTCCCAATGAAAAACTGTTTTTT	CASSLSPNEKLFF
TRBV7-2	.	TRBJ2-1	TRBD1	TGTGCCAGCAGTCGGGACAGTCCCAATGAGCAGTTCTTC	CASSRDSPNEQFF
TRBV28	.	TRBJ1-2	TRBD1	TGTGCCAGCAGGGATTCTTTCAGGGGGTCCCATGGCTACACCTTC	CASRDSFRGSHGYTF
TRBV11-2	.	TRBJ2-2	.	TGTGCCAGCAGCTTAGGTACATTCAACACCGGGGAGCTGTTTTTT	CASSLGTFNTGELFF
TRBV6-6	.	TRBJ2-1	.	TGTGCCAGCAGTACCACACGGACTGACTACAATGAGCAGTTCTTC	CASSTTRTDYNEQFF
TRBV10-1	few	TRBJ2-7	.	TGCGCCAGCAGTGAGTCGGTTCGGGGGTCCTACGAGCAGTACTTC	CASSESVRGSYEQYF
TRBV5-1	once	TRBJ2-3	TRBD1	TGCGCCAGCAGCTTGGTGGACAGGGGGCCGGGAGATACGCAGTATTTT	CASSLVDRGPGDTQYF
TRBV5-4	.	TRBJ1-5	TRBD1	TGTGCCAGCAGCCGACAGGGTTCAGGACAGCCCCAGCATTTT	CASSRQGSGQPQHF
TRBV7-8	.	TRBJ2-7	.	TGTGCCAGCAGCTTAGGCAGGAACTCCTACGAGCAGTACTTC	CASSLGRNSYEQYF
TRBV19	.	TRBJ2-7	.	TGTGCCAGTAGTATAGAAAGGGCCAGCTACGAGCAGTACTTC	CASSIERASYEQYF
TRBV6-6	.	TRBJ2-7	TRBD2	TGTGCCAGCAGGCGGAGACTAGCGGGAAAATACGAGCAGTACTTC	CASRRRLAGKYEQYF
TRBV6-5	.	TRBJ1-2	.	TGTGCCAGCAGTTCACGAAATAATAACTATGGCTACACCTTC	CASSSRNNNYGYTF
TRBV11-2	.	TRBJ2-3	.	TGTGCCAGCAGCAGCACCTGGGCGCAGTATTTT	CASSSTWAQYF
TRBV5-1	few	TRBJ2-5	.	TGCGCCAGCAGCTTGGGAGGCGGGGAGACCCAGTACTTC	CASSLGGGETQYF
TRBV19	.	TRBJ1-5	TRBD1	TGTGCCAGTAGTATACCCGACAGGGTGTATCAGCCCCAGCATTTT	CASSIPDRVYQPQHF
TRBV15	.	TRBJ2-3	.	TGTGCCACCAGCAGATCCGCAGGGGGCAGGGGGCTTTGGGCGGGAGACGATACGCAGTATTTT	CATSRSAGGRGLWAGDDTQYF
TRBV7-9	.	TRBJ2-3	TRBD1	TGTGCCAGCAGCCGCGGGACAGGGAGCACAGATACGCAGTATTTT	CASSRGTGSTDTQYF
TRBV7-2	.	TRBJ2-1	TRBD2	TGTGCCAGCAGCGGCAGAAGAGCAGGACTAGAGGGCAATGAGCAGTTCTTC	CASSGRRAGLEGNEQFF
TRBV7-9	.	TRBJ1-1	.	TGTGCCAGCAGCTTGGATCGGGGCACTGAAGCTTTCTTT	CASSLDRGTEAFF
TRBV28	.	TRBJ1-2	.	TGTGCCAGCAGTTTACGTCAGCACTATGGCTACACCTTC	CASSLRQHYGYTF
TRBV6-1	.	TRBJ2-7	.	TGTGCCACCTCGGACCCAAGGCGCTACGAGCAGTACTTC	CATSDPRRYEQYF
TRBV5-4	few	TRBJ2-1	.	TGTGCCAGCAGCTTGGAGGGGGACTCCTACAATGAGCAGTTCTTC	CASSLEGDSYNEQFF
TRBV11-2	.	TRBJ1-1	TRBD1	TGTGCCAGCAGCTTGGGGACAGGAGCTTTCTTT	CASSLGTGAFF
TRBV28	.	TRBJ1-1	.	TGTGCCAGCATCCTGAGAGGGGCCACTGAAGCTTTCTTT	CASILRGATEAFF
TRBV28	.	TRBJ1-1	.	TGTGCCAGCAGCCACGGGGCTGAAGCTTTCTTT	CASSHGAEAFF
TRBV9	.	TRBJ2-3	.	TGTGCCAGCAGCGTAGCGCTAGCGTCCCACACAGATACGCAGTATTTT	CASSVALASHTDTQYF
TRBV6-5	.	TRBJ2-5	.	TGTGCCAGCAGTCGGAGTCAGGGGTCTCAAGAGACCCAGTACTTC	CASSRSQGSQETQYF
TRBV28	.	TRBJ1-2	TRBD1	TGTGCCAGCAGTTTAGGGACAGGGGGCTCGAATGGCTACACCTTC	CASSLGTGGSNGYTF
TRBV4-2	.	TRBJ2-1	TRBD2	TGTGCCAGCAGCCAAGAACTAGCGGGTACCTACAATGAGCAGTTCTTC	CASSQELAGTYNEQFF
TRBV6-5	.	TRBJ1-3	.	TGTGCCAGCACCGGCAGGGTACCTGGAAACACCATATATTTT	CASTGRVPGNTIYF
TRBV18	.	TRBJ1-1	TRBD1	TGTGCCAGCTCACCACGATGGACAGGGGCTGACACTGAAGCTTTCTTT	CASSPRWTGADTEAFF
TRBV28	.	TRBJ2-7	TRBD2	TGTGCCAGCAGCCCGACTAGCGGGATCTCCTACGAGCAGTACTTC	CASSPTSGISYEQYF
TRBV28	.	TRBJ2-7	.	TGTGCCAGCAGTTTATTAGGCGTTTGGGAGCAGTACTTC	CASSLLGVWEQYF
TRBV7-3	.	TRBJ2-3	.	TGTGCCAGCAGCTCCGGGGTCATTAATACGCAGTATTTT	CASSSGVINTQYF
TRBV12-5	.	TRBJ1-5	.	TGTGCTAGTGGGTCAGGTATTGGCAATCAGCCCCAGCATTTT	CASGSGIGNQPQHF
TRBV7-3	.	TRBJ2-7	TRBD1	TGTGCCAGCAGCGTTGACAGGGGGCGCTACGAGCAGTACTTC	CASSVDRGRYEQYF
TRBV11-2	.	TRBJ2-2	.	TGTGCCAGCAGCTTATCGCAGACGAACACCGGGGAGCTGTTTTTT	CASSLSQTNTGELFF
TRBV7-9	.	TRBJ2-5	.	TGTGCCAGCAGCTCAAAGGACCGGTACCAAGAGACCCAGTACTTC	CASSSKDRYQETQYF
TRBV7-8	once	TRBJ2-6	TRBD1	TGTGCCAGCAGCTTAAGACAGGGAGACTCTGGGGCCAACGTCCTGACTTTC	CASSLRQGDSGANVLTF
TRBV19	.	TRBJ2-6	.	TGTGCCAGTAGGACATTAGGGACGGCTGGGGCCAACGTCCTGACTTTC	CASRTLGTAGANVLTF
TRBV11-2	.	TRBJ1-2	.	TGTGCCAGCAGCTTGGGGGCCTATGGCTACACCTTC	CASSLGAYGYTF
TRBV28	.	TRBJ2-3	.	TGTGCCAGCAGTTTTTCGGGGCAGGGACTCACAGATACGCAGTATTTT	CASSFSGQGLTDTQYF
TRBV28	.	TRBJ2-4	TRBD2	TGTGCCAGCAGTTTTCTAGGACTAGCGGCCCCCCCGCTAGCCAAAAACATTCAGTACTTC	CASSFLGLAAPPLAKNIQYF
TRBV9	.	TRBJ2-2	.	TGTGCCAGCAGCGGGACGGCGACCGGGGAGCTGTTTTTT	CASSGTATGELFF
TRBV25-1	.	TRBJ1-1	.	TGTGCCAGCAGTGGGAGCGGGGCGCCGAAGACTGAAGCTTTCTTT	CASSGSGAPKTEAFF
TRBV5-8	.	TRBJ2-5	TRBD2	TGTGCCAGCAGCTGGGGCGGGGGGCCCCTGAAAGAGACCCAGTACTTC	CASSWGGGPLKETQYF
TRBV5-1	.	TRBJ2-7	TRBD1	TGCGCCAGCAGCACCACGACAGGGCCATACGAGCAGTACTTC	CASSTTTGPYEQYF
TRBV19	.	TRBJ2-3	TRBD1	TGTGCCAGTAGTACCGGGACAGGGAGCACAGATACGCAGTATTTT	CASSTGTGSTDTQYF
TRBV5-1	.	TRBJ1-1	.	TGCGCCAGCAGCTTGGCAGGGCAAACTGAAGCTTTCTTT	CASSLAGQTEAFF
TRBV5-4	.	TRBJ2-7	TRBD2	TGTGCCAGCAGCAAGACTAGCGGGCGCTCCTACGAGCAGTACTTC	CASSKTSGRSYEQYF
TRBV5-1	.	TRBJ1-3	.	TGCGCCAGCAGCTTGGCCGGGACAATGCGAGGAAACACCATATATTTT	CASSLAGTMRGNTIYF
TRBV19	.	TRBJ1-2	.	TGTGCCAGTAGCGCTTACGTGACCTATGGCTACACCTTC	CASSAYVTYGYTF
TRBV9	.	TRBJ1-2	.	TGTGCCAGCAGCGTAAACGGCAGTAACTATGGCTACACCTTC	CASSVNGSNYGYTF
TRBV5-4	.	TRBJ2-2	TRBD2	TGTGCCAGCAGCTTGATAGGCAGGGAGGGGACCGGGGAGCTGTTTTTT	CASSLIGREGTGELFF